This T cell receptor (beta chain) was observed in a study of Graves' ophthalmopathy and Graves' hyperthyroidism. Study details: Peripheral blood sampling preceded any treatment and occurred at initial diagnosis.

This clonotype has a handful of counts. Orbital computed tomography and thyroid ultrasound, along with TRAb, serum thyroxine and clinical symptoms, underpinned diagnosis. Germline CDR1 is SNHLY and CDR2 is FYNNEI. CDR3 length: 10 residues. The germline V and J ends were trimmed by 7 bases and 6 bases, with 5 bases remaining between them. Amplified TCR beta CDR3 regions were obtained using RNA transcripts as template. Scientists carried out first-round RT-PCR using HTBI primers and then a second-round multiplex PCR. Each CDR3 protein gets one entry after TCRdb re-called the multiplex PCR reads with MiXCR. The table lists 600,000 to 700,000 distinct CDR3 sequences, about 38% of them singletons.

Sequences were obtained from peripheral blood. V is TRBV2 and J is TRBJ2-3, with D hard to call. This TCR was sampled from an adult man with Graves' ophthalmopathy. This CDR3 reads CASKRDTQYF. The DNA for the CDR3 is TGTGCCAGCAAACGTGATACGCAGTATTTT.